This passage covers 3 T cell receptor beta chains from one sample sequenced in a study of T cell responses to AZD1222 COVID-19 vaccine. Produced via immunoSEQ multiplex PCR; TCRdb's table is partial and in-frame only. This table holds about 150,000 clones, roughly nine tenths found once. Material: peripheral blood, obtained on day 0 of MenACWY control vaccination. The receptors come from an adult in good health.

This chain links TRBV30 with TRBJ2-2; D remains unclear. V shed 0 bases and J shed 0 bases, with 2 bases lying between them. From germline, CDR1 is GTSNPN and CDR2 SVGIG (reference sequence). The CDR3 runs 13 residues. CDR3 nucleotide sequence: TGTGCCTGGAGTGTTGCGAACACCGGGGAGCTGTTTTTT. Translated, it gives CAWSVANTGELFF.

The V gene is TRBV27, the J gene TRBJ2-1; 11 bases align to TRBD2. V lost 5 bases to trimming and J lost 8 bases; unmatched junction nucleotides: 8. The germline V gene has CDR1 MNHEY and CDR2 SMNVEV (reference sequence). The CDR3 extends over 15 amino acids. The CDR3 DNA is TGTGCCAGCAGTGAAACTAGCGGGGGTGGTGATGAGCAGTTCTTC. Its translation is CASSETSGGGDEQFF.

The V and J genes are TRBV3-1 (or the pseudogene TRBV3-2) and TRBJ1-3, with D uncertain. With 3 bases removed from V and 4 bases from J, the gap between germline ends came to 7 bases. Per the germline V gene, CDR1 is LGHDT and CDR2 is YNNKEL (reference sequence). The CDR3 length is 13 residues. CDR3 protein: CASSQSFGNTIYF. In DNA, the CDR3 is TGTGCCAGCAGCCAGAGTTTCGGAAACACCATATATTTT.